This T cell receptor beta chain was identified during a study of T cells in Graves' hyperthyroidism and ophthalmopathy. PBMCs stemmed from approximately 10 ml fresh peripheral blood. Looked up from germline, CDR1 is SGHNT and CDR2 is YYREEE (reference sequence). The CDR3 is made up of 15 amino acids. The V end lost 3 bases, the J end lost 0 bases, and 10 bases lay between the germline ends. Study outcomes and limitations: Most thyroid clonotypes expanded above 0.001 appeared in blood too. The model predicted ophthalmopathy a median around 6.5 months before onset.

In its sample, this clonotype was seen a few times. Its antigen is undetermined. From RNA transcripts, TCR beta CDR3 regions were amplified. The TCR CDR3 was amplified in a first-round RT-PCR using the HTBI primer set. MiXCR was run by TCRdb on the multiplex PCR reads, yielding one entry per CDR3 protein. The sample contains about 350,000 distinct CDR3 sequences, about 14% of which appear only once. This rearrangement joins TRBV5-4 to TRBJ2-1; D may be TRBD1 (5 bases). The sample was blood. The TCR sequence derives from a woman in her 30s with Graves' hyperthyroidism. CDR3 region: CASSSDISSYNEQFF. CDR3 in DNA: TGTGCCAGCAGCTCGGACATTTCCTCCTACAATGAGCAGTTCTTC.